These 30 T cell receptor beta chains originate from one sample sequenced in a study of post-analysis software for immune sequencing data. Study results and caveats: TRBV segments more frequent in patients than in controls numbered several and included TRBV5-6, TRBV5-1 and TRBV20-1.

Antigens of these TCRs are unknown. The library was made from cDNA and included unique molecular identifiers. MiXCR was run by TCRdb on the PCR reads, yielding one entry per CDR3 protein. The table shows roughly 200,000 distinct CDR3 sequences, with around 30% occurring only once. The sequenced sample was blood. Receptor source: a girl aged 2-17 years with multiple sclerosis.

The table lists this clonotype with many counts. This sequence joins TRBV29-1 and TRBJ2-7; D not resolved. The CDR3 is 12 residues long. V lost 4 bases and J 0 bases, leaving 7 bases between the germline ends. Germline CDR1 and CDR2: SQVTM and ANQGSEA. CDR3 residues: CSVGYSSYEQYF. CDR3 DNA sequence: TGCAGCGTTGGTTATAGCTCCTACGAGCAGTACTTC.

The chain carries TRBV27 and TRBJ2-2, with D perhaps matching TRBD1 (6 bases). Germline CDR1 is MNHEY and CDR2 is SMNVEV (reference sequence). Trimming removed 5 bases at V and 7 bases at J, with 14 bases between. The CDR3 totals 14 residues. The CDR3 DNA is TGTGCCAGCAGTCCAAGCAGGGGTTTCGGGGAGCTGTTTTTT. This encodes CASSPSRGFGELFF.

This clonotype was seen at least ten times. The gene calls are TRBV4-1 and TRBJ2-1, with TRBD1 as a possible D gene (6 bases). Germline loops: CDR1 MGHRA, CDR2 YSYEKL. CDR3 length: 14 residues. V shed 4 bases and J shed 7 bases, with 14 bases lying between them. The CDR3 spells CASSLRTQGNEQFF. CDR3 in DNA: TGCGCCAGCAGCCTGCGGACTCAGGGGAATGAGCAGTTCTTC.

Remarks on this clonotype: A much larger clonotype is one base distant, so this may be a read error. V usage is TRBV6-6 and J usage is TRBJ2-7; the D is unclear. The CDR3 length is 14 residues. Germline V gene sequence: CDR1 MNHNY, CDR2 SVGAGI (reference sequence). The V gene lost 6 bases and the J gene lost 3 bases, with 15 bases spanning the gap. The CDR3 DNA reads as TGTGCCAGCAGCCCCTCTAGAGTGGGCTACGAGCAGTACTTC. This translates into CASSPSRVGYEQYF.

Many counts were recorded for this clonotype. The rearrangement uses TRBV13 and TRBJ2-1; a possible D gene is TRBD2 (5 bases). Trimming shortened V by 4 bases and J by 9 bases, and 16 bases separated the two germline ends. This CDR3 has 14 residues. From germline, CDR1 is PRHDT and CDR2 FYEKMQ (reference sequence). This CDR3 is CASSSRGPFSEQFF. The CDR3 coding sequence is TGTGCCAGCAGCTCCCGCGGGCCCTTTTCTGAGCAGTTCTTC.

The chain recombines TRBV29-1 with TRBJ2-1, with D possibly being TRBD1 (5 bases). The ends were cut back, 3 bases at V and 0 bases at J, with 9 bases in the middle. The CDR3 runs to 14 residues. CDR1 SQVTM and CDR2 ANQGSEA come from the germline V gene. Here the CDR3 DNA reads TGCAGCGTTGATCGTCAGGGCTCCTACAATGAGCAGTTCTTC. Protein sequence: CSVDRQGSYNEQFF.

Details on this clonotype: A clone one base away is much larger, so this may be a read error. The chain carries TRBV11-2 and TRBJ2-1, with D possibly being TRBD1 (5 bases). TRBJ2-7 matches the DNA end more closely, so the J call is doubtful. Germline CDR1 is SGHAT and CDR2 is FQNNGV. The CDR3 runs to 18 residues. The CDR3 sequence: CASSLDRSGRAICYEQYF. The CDR3 bases are TGTGCCAGCAGCTTAGATCGCTCGGGCAGGGCGATTTGCTACGAGCAGTACTTC.

The V gene is TRBV4-3, the J gene TRBJ2-1, with TRBD2 matching 7 bases. The V gene end was trimmed by 0 bases and the J gene end by 5 bases; junction bases not matched to a gene: 7. CDR3 length: 16 residues. Germline assignment: CDR1 LGHNA and CDR2 YSLEER. The chain's CDR3 is CASSQDRWGGDNEQFF. The CDR3 DNA sequence: TGCGCCAGCAGCCAAGATAGGTGGGGGGGAGACAATGAGCAGTTCTTC.

This clonotype occurred a few times. The gene calls are TRBV5-1 and TRBJ1-1; TRBD1 is a possible D gene (5 bases). The CDR3 spans 14 residues. Germline V gives CDR1 SGHRS, CDR2 YFSETQ. Trimming stripped 2 bases from V and 8 bases from J, with 16 bases between. CDR3 bases: TGCGCCAGCAGCTTAAGGAGAGGGGCTTCCGAAGCTTTCTTT. Its translation is CASSLRRGASEAFF.

This clonotype was seen ten or more times. The V and J genes are TRBV29-1 and TRBJ2-5; D is possibly TRBD1 (6 bases). Trimming pared 2 bases from V and 6 bases from J, leaving 13 bases between. The CDR3 consists of 13 residues. Germline lookup yields CDR1 SQVTM and CDR2 ANQGSEA. Here the CDR3 reads CSVETGYGKTQYF. CDR3 nucleotides: TGCAGCGTTGAAACAGGGTACGGGAAGACCCAGTACTTC.

The sample holds a few counts of this clonotype. The V and J genes are TRBV5-1 and TRBJ2-2; D gene ambiguous. The length of the CDR3 is 12 residues. Trimming removed 2 bases at V and 6 bases at J, with 5 bases between. The germline V gene encodes CDR1 SGHRS and CDR2 YFSETQ. The CDR3 nucleotides read TGCGCCAGCAGCTTTCGGTCCGGGGAGCTGTTTTTT. Amino acid sequence: CASSFRSGELFF.

There are a few counts of this clonotype. The CDR3 protein is CASSADPHRQGGGQPQHF. The CDR3, as DNA: TGTGCCAGCAGCGCGGACCCGCATCGACAGGGAGGTGGTCAGCCCCAGCATTTT. The genes are TRBV5-5 and TRBJ1-5, with 7 positions matching TRBD1. V dropped 4 bases and J dropped 6; count of bases not matched to a gene: 19. The CDR3 spans 18 residues. Per germline, CDR1 SGHKS and CDR2 YYEKEE (reference sequence).

There are many counts of this clonotype. The chain couples TRBV12-3 or TRBV12-4 to TRBJ2-7; TRBD1 is a possible D gene (5 bases). Trimming took off 3 bases at V and 2 bases at J, with 17 bases between the two ends. This CDR3 is 16 amino acids long. CDR3 amino acids: CASSFQWGQGAYEQYF. For the CDR3, the DNA is TGTGCCAGCAGTTTCCAATGGGGCCAGGGTGCCTACGAGCAGTACTTC.

Ten or more counts support this clonotype. The rearrangement uses TRBV20-1 and TRBJ2-7; a possible D gene is TRBD2 (5 bases). V was cut by 4 bases and J by 6 bases, with 16 bases left in between. The length of the CDR3 is 13 residues. Germline V CDR1 and CDR2: DFQATT, SNEGSKA (reference sequence). DNA of the CDR3: TGCAGTGCTATCGGACTGTGGGGTGGCGAGCAGTACTTC. It encodes CSAIGLWGGEQYF.

This clonotype was seen a few times. A much larger clone sits a single nucleotide away, making a read error possible. The J gene is TRBJ2-1, the V gene TRBV6-1; TRBD2 matches at 11 bases. TRBJ2-7 matches the DNA end more closely, so the J call is doubtful. The CDR3 is made up of 17 amino acids. CDR1 and CDR2 from the germline V gene are MNHNS and SASEGT. The CDR3 region has the DNA TGTGCCAGCAGAAAACGACTAGCGGGGAGCCAATACAATGAGCAGTACTTC. Amino acid sequence: CASRKRLAGSQYNEQYF.

Points on this clonotype: A single base separates this from a much larger clone, so it may be a read error. The rearrangement uses TRBV5-1 and TRBJ2-1, with 9 bases aligning to TRBD2. CDR1 and CDR2 from the germline V gene are SGHRS and YFSETQ. CDR3 length: 14 amino acids. V was pared by 5 bases and J by 9 bases, with 9 bases of the junction left unmatched. The CDR3 is CASSPTGGRGEQFF. The DNA for the CDR3 is TGCGCCAGCAGTCCAACTGGCGGGAGGGGTGAGCAGTTCTTC.

There are many counts of this clonotype. This CDR3 is CASSLRQDVFF. In DNA form, the CDR3 reads TGTGCCAGCAGCTTAAGGCAAGATGTGTTCTTC. This chain joins TRBV13 and TRBJ2-1; no reliable D call. Trimming pared 2 bases from V and 15 bases from J, leaving 11 bases between. Looked up from germline, CDR1 is PRHDT and CDR2 is FYEKMQ (reference sequence). CDR3 size: 11 residues. Together with reference TRBV13 and TRBJ2-1, the CDR3 gives the full variable domain: AAGVIQSPRHLIKEKRETATLKCYPIPRHDTVYWYQQGPGQDPQFLISFYEKMQSDKGSIPDRFSAQQFSDYHSELNMSSLELGDSALYFCASSLRQDVFFGPGTRLTVL.

This clonotype was counted at least ten times. The chain carries TRBV5-1 and TRBJ2-3; 10 bases are shared with TRBD2. CDR1 and CDR2 from the germline V gene are SGHRS and YFSETQ. The ends lost 2 bases at V and 5 bases at J; junction bases unmatched: 2. The CDR3 has 14 residues. In DNA, the CDR3 is TGCGCCAGCAGCTTTCTAGCGGGAGTAGATACGCAGTATTTT. Amino acids: CASSFLAGVDTQYF.

This chain connects TRBV5-1 to TRBJ2-1; no definite D call. The length of the CDR3 is 14 residues. Germline V gives CDR1 SGHRS, CDR2 YFSETQ. Trimming left V 4 bases short and J 0 bases short, with 8 bases between. In DNA form, the CDR3 reads TGCGCCAGCAGCCGACATGACTCCTACAATGAGCAGTTCTTC. Amino acid sequence: CASSRHDSYNEQFF.

This clonotype was observed a single time. A much larger clone lies a single base off, so this may be a read error. The genes are TRBV6-2 or TRBV6-3 and TRBJ2-3; a weak D match, TRBD2 (5 bases). The germline V gene has CDR1 MNHEY and CDR2 SVGEGT. This CDR3 comprises 14 residues. V was trimmed by 5 bases and J by 5 bases, leaving 14 bases between them. As DNA, the CDR3 is TGTGCCAGCAGTGTTGGGAGTCATGGAGATACGCAGTATTTT. It encodes CASSVGSHGDTQYF.

The chain carries TRBV5-1 and TRBJ1-4, with D possibly matching TRBD1 (6 bases). The CDR3 extends over 15 amino acids. Deletions cut 0 bases from V and 3 bases from J, with 9 bases between. Germline loops: CDR1 SGHRS, CDR2 YFSETQ. The CDR3 region is CASSLDGQPNEKLFF. The CDR3 DNA follows: TGCGCCAGCAGCTTGGACGGACAGCCTAATGAAAAACTGTTTTTT.

There are a few counts of this clonotype. The CDR3 sequence is CASSPLGGGSQETQYF. The CDR3 DNA sequence: TGTGCCAGCAGCCCCCTGGGCGGGGGGTCCCAAGAGACCCAGTACTTC. The chain uses TRBV2 and TRBJ2-5; TRBD2 matches 8 bases. Germline V gene sequence: CDR1 SNHLY, CDR2 FYNNEI. The ends lost 6 bases at V and 1 base at J; junction bases unmatched: 10. This CDR3 is 16 amino acids long.

A remark on this clonotype: Being one base from a much bigger clone, this may be a read error. This likely comes from a read error, as the CDR3 has no conserved phenylalanine or tryptophan at its end. This sequence joins TRBV29-1 and TRBJ2-3; TRBD2 aligns across 12 bases. The CDR3 has 14 amino acids. CDR1 is SQVTM and CDR2 is ANQGSEA in the germline V gene. Trimming at V came to 4 bases and at J to 3 bases, leaving 2 bases not matched to a gene. The DNA for the CDR3 is TGCAGCGTTGGTCTAGCGGGAGGGACAGATACGCAGTATTGT. It is translated as CSVGLAGGTDTQYC.

The genes are TRBV7-9 and TRBJ2-5; D unresolved. CDR3 length equals 12 residues. V lost 5 bases, J lost 5 bases, and 9 bases lay in between. Germline CDR1 is SEHNR and CDR2 is FQNEAQ (reference sequence). CDR3 bases: TGTGCCAGCAGCCCCGATGTCGAGACCCAGTACTTC. It specifies CASSPDVETQYF.

Worth noting for this clonotype: This may arise from a read error, as a much more abundant clone is one base away. The chain carries TRBV5-1 and TRBJ2-1; D is uncertain. CDR1 is SGHRS and CDR2 is YFSETQ in the germline V gene. The CDR3 sequence is 13 residues long. CDR3 nucleotide sequence: TGCGCCGGCAGCTTAGGAGTTAACAATGAGCAGTTCTTC. Translating it yields CAGSLGVNNEQFF.

At least ten counts were recorded for this clonotype. The gene calls are TRBV4-1 and TRBJ2-4; a possible D gene is TRBD2 (6 bases). Trimming left V 4 bases short and J 8 bases short, with 18 bases between. CDR1 is MGHRA, CDR2 YSYEKL, per germline. The CDR3 totals 15 residues. The CDR3 bases are TGCGCCAGCAGCCCACCCGGAGACTCGGGGGACATTCAGTACTTC. Translated: CASSPPGDSGDIQYF.

Remarks on this clonotype: With a much larger clone just one base away, this may be a read error. This chain connects TRBV6-6 to TRBJ2-3; either TRBD1 or TRBD2 may fit D (6 bases each). Germline-derived CDR1 and CDR2 are MNHNY and SVGAGI (reference sequence). The CDR3 loop spans 16 amino acids. With 8 bases removed from V and 4 bases from J, the gap between germline ends came to 22 bases. The DNA of the CDR3 is TGTGCCAGCGGATCCTCATTAGGGGGGCCGGCAGATACGCAGTATTTT. Amino acids: CASGSSLGGPADTQYF.

In this sample, this clonotype turned up a few times. This chain uses TRBV20-1 with TRBJ2-3, with D hard to call. The CDR3 contains 11 residues. V was trimmed by 6 bases and J by 6 bases, leaving 10 bases between them. Germline CDR1 DFQATT, CDR2 SNEGSKA (reference sequence). CDR3 nucleotide sequence: TGCAGTGCCACCGCTAGGGATACGCAGTATTTT. Amino acids: CSATARDTQYF.

In regard to this clonotype: A much more abundant neighbour one base away suggests this may be a read error. This sequence joins TRBV11-2 and TRBJ2-4; 9 bases match TRBD2. Judging by the DNA end, TRBJ2-5 fits better; the J call may be wrong. The germline CDR1 and CDR2 sequences are SGHAT and FQNNGV. CDR3 size: 16 residues. CDR3 sequence reads: CASCLDAGTSRETQYF. The CDR3 DNA is TGTGCCAGCTGCTTAGATGCCGGGACTAGCAGAGAGACCCAGTACTTC.

With regard to this clonotype: At one end, the junction sequence differs from germline, possibly due to a read error. This chain uses TRBV5-6 with TRBJ1-4, with 9 bases identical to TRBD1. The germline V gene has CDR1 SGHDT and CDR2 YYEEEE. The CDR3 has 15 residues. CDR3: CVSRGRGQGDEKLFF. In DNA form, the CDR3 reads TGTGTCAGCAGGGGGAGGGGACAGGGCGATGAAAAACTGTTTTTT.